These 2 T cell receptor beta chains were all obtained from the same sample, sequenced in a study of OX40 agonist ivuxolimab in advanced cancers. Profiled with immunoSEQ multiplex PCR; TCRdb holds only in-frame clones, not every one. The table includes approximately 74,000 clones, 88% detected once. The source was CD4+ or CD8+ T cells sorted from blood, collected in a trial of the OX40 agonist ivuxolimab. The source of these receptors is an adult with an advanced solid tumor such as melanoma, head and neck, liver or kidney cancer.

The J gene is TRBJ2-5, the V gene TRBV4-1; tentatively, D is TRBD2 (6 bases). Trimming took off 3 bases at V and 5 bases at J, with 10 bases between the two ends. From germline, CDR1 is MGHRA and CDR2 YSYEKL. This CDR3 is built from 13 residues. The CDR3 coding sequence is TGCGCCAGCAGCCAGGGACTTGAGGAGACCCAGTACTTC. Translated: CASSQGLEETQYF.

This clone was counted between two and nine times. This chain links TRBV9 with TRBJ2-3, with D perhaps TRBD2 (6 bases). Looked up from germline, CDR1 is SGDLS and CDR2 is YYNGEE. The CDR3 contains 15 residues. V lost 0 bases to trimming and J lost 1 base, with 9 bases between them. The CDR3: CASSVGLAGTDTQYF. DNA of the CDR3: TGTGCCAGCAGCGTAGGTTTAGCGGGCACAGATACGCAGTATTTT.